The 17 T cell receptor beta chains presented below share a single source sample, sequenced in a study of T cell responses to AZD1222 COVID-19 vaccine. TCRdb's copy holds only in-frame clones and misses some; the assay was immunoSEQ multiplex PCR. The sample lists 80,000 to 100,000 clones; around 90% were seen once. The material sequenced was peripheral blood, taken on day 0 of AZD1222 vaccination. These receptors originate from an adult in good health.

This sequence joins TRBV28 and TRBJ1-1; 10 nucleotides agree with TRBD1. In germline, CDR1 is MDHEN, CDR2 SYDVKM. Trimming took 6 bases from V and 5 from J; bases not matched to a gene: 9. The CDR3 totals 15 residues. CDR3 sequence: CASRPRQGARTEAFF. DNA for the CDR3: TGTGCCAGCAGACCAAGACAGGGGGCGAGAACTGAAGCTTTCTTT.

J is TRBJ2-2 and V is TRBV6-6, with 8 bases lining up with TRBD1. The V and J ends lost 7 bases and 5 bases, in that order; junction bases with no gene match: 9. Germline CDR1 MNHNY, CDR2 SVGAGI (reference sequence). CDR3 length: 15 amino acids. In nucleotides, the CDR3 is TGTGCCAGCACCGTCCGGACAGGGAGGACCGGGGAGCTGTTTTTT. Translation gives CASTVRTGRTGELFF.

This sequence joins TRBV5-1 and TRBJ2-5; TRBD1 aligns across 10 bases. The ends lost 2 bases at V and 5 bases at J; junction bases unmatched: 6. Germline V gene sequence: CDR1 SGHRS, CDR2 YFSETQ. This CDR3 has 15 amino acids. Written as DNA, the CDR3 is TGCGCCAGCAGCTTCGGCGACAGGGGGCGGGAGACCCAGTACTTC. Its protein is CASSFGDRGRETQYF.

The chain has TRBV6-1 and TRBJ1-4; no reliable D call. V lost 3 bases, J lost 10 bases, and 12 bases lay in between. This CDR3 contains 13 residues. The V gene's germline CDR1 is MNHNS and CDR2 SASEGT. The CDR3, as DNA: TGTGCCAGCAGTGAGCTGGGTGCGGGAAAACTGTTTTTT. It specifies CASSELGAGKLFF.

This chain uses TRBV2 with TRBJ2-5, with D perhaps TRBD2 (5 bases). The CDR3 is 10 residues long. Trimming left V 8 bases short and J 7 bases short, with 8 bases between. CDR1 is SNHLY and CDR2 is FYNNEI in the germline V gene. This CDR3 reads CASGRGTQYF. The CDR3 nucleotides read TGTGCCAGCGGCCGGGGGACCCAGTACTTC.

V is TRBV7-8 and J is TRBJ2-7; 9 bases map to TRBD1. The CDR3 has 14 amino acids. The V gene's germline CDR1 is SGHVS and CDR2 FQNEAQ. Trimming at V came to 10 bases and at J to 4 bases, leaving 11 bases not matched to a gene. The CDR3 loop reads CATTQGAGPYEQYF. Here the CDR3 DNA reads TGTGCCACCACACAGGGGGCAGGGCCTTACGAGCAGTACTTC. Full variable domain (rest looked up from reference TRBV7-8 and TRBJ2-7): GAGVSQSPRYKVAKRGQDVALRCDPISGHVSLFWYQQALGQGPEFLTYFQNEAQLDKSGLPSDRFFAERPEGSVSTLKIQRTQQEDSAVYLCATTQGAGPYEQYFGPGTRLTVT.

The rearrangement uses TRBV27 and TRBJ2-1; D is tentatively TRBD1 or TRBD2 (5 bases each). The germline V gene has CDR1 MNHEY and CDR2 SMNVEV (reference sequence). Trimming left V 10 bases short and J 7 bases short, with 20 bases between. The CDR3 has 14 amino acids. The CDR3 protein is CATRGPRTGNEQFF. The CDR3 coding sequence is TGTGCCACTAGGGGCCCGCGGACGGGGAATGAGCAGTTCTTC.

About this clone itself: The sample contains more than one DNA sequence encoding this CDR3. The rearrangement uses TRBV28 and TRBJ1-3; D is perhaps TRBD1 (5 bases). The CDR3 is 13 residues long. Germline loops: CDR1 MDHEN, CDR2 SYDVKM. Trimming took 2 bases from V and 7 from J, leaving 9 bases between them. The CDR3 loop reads CASSLGTGNTIYF. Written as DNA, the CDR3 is TGTGCCAGCAGTTTAGGGACCGGGAACACCATATATTTT.

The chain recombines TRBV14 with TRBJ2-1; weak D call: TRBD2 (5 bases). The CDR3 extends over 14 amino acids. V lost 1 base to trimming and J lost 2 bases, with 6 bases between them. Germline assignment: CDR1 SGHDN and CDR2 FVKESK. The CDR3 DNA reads TGTGCCAGCAGCCAAGGGGGAGCCTACAATGAGCAGTTCTTC. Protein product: CASSQGGAYNEQFF.

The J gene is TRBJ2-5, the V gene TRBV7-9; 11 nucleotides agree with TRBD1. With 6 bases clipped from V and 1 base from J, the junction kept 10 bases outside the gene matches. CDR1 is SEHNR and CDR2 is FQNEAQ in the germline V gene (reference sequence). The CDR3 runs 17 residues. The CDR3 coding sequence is TGTGCCAGCAGAAGTCCCCTCGGGACAGGGGGCCAAGAGACCCAGTACTTC. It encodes CASRSPLGTGGQETQYF. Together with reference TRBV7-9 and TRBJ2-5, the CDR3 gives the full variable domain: DTGVSQNPRHKITKRGQNVTFRCDPISEHNRLYWYRQTLGQGPEFLTYFQNEAQLEKSRLLSDRFSAERPKGSFSTLEIQRTEQGDSAMYLCASRSPLGTGGQETQYFGPGTRLLVL.

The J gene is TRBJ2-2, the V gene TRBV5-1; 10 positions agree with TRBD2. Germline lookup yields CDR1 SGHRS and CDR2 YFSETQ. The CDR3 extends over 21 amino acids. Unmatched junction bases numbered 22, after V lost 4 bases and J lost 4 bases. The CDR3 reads CASSDRPGTSAGLFGTGELFF. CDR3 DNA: TGCGCCAGCAGCGACCGTCCCGGGACTAGCGCGGGGCTGTTTGGCACCGGGGAGCTGTTTTTT.

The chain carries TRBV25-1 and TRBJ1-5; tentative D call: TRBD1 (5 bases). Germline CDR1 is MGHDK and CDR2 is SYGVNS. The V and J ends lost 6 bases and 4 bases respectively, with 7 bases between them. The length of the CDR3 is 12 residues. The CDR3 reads CASREGNQPQHF. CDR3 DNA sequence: TGTGCCAGCAGGGAGGGGAATCAGCCCCAGCATTTT. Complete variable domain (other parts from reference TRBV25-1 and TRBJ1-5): EADIYQTPRYLVIGTGKKITLECSQTMGHDKMYWYQQDPGMELHLIHYSYGVNSTEKGDLSSESTVSRIRTEHFPLTLESARPSHTSQYLCASREGNQPQHFGDGTRLSIL.

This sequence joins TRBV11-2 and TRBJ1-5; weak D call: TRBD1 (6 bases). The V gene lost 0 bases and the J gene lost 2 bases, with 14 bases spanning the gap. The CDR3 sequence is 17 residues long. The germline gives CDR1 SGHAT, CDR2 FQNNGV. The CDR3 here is CASSLDGGLGGNQPQHF. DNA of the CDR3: TGTGCCAGCAGCTTAGATGGGGGGCTGGGGGGCAATCAGCCCCAGCATTTT.

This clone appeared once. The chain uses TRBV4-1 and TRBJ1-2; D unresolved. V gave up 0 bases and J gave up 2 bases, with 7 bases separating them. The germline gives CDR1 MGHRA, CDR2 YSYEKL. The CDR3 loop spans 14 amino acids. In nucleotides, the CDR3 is TGCGCCAGCAGCCAAGATCCGGGCAACTATGGCTACACCTTC. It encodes CASSQDPGNYGYTF.

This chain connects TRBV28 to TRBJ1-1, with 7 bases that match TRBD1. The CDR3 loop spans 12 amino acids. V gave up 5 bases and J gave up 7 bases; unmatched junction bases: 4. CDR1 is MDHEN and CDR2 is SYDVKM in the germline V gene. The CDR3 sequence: CASSQRQGEAFF. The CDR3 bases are TGTGCCAGCAGTCAGAGACAGGGTGAAGCTTTCTTT.

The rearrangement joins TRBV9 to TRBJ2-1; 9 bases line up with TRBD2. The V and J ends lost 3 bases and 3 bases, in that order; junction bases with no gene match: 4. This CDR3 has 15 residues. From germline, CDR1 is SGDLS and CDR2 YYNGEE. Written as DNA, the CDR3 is TGTGCCAGCAGCGCCGGGACTAGCAGCTACAATGAGCAGTTCTTC. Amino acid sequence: CASSAGTSSYNEQFF.

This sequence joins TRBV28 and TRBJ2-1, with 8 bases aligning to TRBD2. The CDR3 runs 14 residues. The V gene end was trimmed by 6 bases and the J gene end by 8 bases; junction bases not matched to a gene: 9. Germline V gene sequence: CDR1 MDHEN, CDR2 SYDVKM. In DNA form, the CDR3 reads TGTGCCAGCAGACCCAGCGGGAGAAGTGATGAGCAGTTCTTC. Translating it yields CASRPSGRSDEQFF. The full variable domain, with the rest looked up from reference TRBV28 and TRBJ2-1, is DVKVTQSSRYLVKRTGEKVFLECVQDMDHENMFWYRQDPGLGLRLIYFSYDVKMKEKGDIPEGYSVSREKKERFSLILESASTNQTSMYLCASRPSGRSDEQFFGPGTRLTVL.